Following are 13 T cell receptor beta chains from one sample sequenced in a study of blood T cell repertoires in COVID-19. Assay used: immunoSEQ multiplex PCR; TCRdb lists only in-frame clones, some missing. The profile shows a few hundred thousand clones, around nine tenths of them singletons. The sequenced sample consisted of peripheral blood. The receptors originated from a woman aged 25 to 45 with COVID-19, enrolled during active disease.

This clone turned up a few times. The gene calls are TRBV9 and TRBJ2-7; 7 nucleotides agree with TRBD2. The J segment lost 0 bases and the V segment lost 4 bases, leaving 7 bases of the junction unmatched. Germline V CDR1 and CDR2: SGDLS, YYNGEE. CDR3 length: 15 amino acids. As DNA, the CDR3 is TGTGCCAGCAGCAAACTAGCGAGAAGCTCCTACGAGCAGTACTTC. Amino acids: CASSKLARSSYEQYF.

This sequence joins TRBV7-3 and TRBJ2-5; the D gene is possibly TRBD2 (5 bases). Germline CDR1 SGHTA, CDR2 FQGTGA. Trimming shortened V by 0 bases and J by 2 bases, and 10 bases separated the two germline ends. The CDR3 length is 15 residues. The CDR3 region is CASSLTGGLQETQYF. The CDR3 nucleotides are TGTGCCAGCAGCTTAACAGGCGGGTTACAAGAGACCCAGTACTTC.

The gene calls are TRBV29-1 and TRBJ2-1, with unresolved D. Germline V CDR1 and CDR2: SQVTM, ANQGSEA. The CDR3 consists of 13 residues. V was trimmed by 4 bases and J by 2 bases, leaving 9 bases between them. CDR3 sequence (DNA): TGCAGCGTTGGCTCTATTACCTACAATGAGCAGTTCTTC. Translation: CSVGSITYNEQFF.

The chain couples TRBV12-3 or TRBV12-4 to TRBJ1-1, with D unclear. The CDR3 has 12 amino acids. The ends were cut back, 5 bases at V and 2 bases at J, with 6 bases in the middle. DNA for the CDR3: TGTGCCAGCAGTCCTACCAACACTGAAGCTTTCTTT. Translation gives CASSPTNTEAFF.

As DNA, the CDR3 is TGTGCCAGCCAACCCACGGACAGGGTCGGTTCACCCCTCCACTTT. Translating it yields CASQPTDRVGSPLHF. The chain uses TRBV9 and TRBJ1-6; 8 bases map to TRBD1. From germline, CDR1 is SGDLS and CDR2 YYNGEE. The CDR3 spans 15 residues. Losses at the gene ends were 7 bases for V and 9 bases for J; bases not matched to a gene: 12.

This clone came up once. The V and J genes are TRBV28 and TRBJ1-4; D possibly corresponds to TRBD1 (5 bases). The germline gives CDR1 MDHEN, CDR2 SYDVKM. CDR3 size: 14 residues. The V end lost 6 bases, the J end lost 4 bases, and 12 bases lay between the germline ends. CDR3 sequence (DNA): TGTGCCAGCAGCTCAGGGCCCTATAATGAAAAACTGTTTTTT. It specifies CASSSGPYNEKLFF.

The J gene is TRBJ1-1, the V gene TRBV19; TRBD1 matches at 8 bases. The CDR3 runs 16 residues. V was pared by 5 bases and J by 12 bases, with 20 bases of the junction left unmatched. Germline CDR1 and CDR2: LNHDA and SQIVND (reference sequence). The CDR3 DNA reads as TGTGCCAGTAGTTCCGGGACAGGTCTAGGAGGGGGGTCGTCTTTCTTT. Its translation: CASSSGTGLGGGSSFF.

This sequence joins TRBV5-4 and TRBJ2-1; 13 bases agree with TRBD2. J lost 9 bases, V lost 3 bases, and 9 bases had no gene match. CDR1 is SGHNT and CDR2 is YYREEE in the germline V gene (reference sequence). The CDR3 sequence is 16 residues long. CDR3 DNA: TGTGCCAGCAGCTCGTCCGGGACTAGCGGGAAAATTGAGCAGTTCTTC. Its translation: CASSSSGTSGKIEQFF.

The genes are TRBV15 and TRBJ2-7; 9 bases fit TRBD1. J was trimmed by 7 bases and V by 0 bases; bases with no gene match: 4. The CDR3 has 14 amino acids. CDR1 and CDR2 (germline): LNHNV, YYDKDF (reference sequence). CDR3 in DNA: TGTGCCACCAGCAGAGATCGGACAGGGGATGAGCAGTACTTC. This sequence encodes CATSRDRTGDEQYF.

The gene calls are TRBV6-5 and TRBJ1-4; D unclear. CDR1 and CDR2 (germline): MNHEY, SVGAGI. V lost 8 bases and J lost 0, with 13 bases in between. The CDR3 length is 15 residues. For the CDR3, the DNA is TGTGCCAGCGGTAGGAGGCATGCAACTAATGAAAAACTGTTTTTT. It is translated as CASGRRHATNEKLFF.

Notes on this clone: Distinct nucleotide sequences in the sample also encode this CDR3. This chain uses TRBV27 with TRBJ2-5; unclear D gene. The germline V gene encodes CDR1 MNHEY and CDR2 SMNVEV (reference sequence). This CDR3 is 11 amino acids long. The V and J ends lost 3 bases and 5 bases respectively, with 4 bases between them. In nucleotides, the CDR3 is TGTGCCAGCAGTTTCCGGGAGACCCAGTACTTC. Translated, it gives CASSFRETQYF.

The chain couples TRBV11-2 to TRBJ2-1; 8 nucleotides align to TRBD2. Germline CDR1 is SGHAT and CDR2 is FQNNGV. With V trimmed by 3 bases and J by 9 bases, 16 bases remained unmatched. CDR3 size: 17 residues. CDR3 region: CASSFAKLAGNVAEQFF. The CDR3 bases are TGTGCCAGCAGCTTCGCCAAGCTAGCGGGTAATGTTGCTGAGCAGTTCTTC. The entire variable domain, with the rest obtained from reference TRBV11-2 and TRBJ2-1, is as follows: EAGVAQSPRYKIIEKRQSVAFWCNPISGHATLYWYQQILGQGPKLLIQFQNNGVVDDSQLPKDRFSAERLKGVDSTLKIQPAKLEDSAVYLCASSFAKLAGNVAEQFFGPGTRLTVL.

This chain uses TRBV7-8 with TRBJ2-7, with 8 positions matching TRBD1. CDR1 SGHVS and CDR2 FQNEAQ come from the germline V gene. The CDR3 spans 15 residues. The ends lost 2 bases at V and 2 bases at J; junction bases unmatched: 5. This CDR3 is CASSLPDRGPYEQYF. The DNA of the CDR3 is TGTGCCAGCAGCTTACCCGACAGGGGCCCCTACGAGCAGTACTTC.